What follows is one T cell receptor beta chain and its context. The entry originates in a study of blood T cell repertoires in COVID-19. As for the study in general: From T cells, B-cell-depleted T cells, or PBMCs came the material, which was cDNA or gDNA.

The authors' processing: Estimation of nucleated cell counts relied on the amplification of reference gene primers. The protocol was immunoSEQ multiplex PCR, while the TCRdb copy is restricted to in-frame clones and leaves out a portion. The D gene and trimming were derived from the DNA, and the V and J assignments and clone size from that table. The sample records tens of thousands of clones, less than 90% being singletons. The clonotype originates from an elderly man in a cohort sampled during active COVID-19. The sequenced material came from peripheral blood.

The CDR3 reads CASSLYPGPGTEAFF. Here the CDR3 DNA reads TGTGCCAGCAGTTTATACCCAGGGCCCGGCACTGAAGCTTTCTTT. V gene TRBV27 combines with J gene TRBJ1-1, with D perhaps TRBD1 (5 bases). Trimming shortened V by 1 base and J by 4 bases, and 13 bases separated the two germline ends. Germline V gene sequence: CDR1 MNHEY, CDR2 SMNVEV (reference sequence). CDR3 size: 15 residues.